This passage covers 5 T cell receptor beta chains from one sample sequenced in a study of T cell responses to AZD1222 COVID-19 vaccine. This table comes from immunoSEQ multiplex PCR, and its TCRdb copy is limited to in-frame clones, with some not included. Of approximately 110,000 clones listed, approximately 89% are singletons. The source material was peripheral blood, sampled on day 0 of AZD1222 vaccination. The origin of the receptors is an adult in good health.

The chain recombines TRBV2 with TRBJ1-1; 9 bases match TRBD1. This CDR3 spans 15 amino acids. V was clipped by 6 bases and J by 0 bases; unmatched bases: 5. The V gene's germline CDR1 is SNHLY and CDR2 FYNNEI. The CDR3 sequence: CASSGTGPMNTEAFF. CDR3 bases: TGTGCCAGCAGCGGGACAGGGCCTATGAACACTGAAGCTTTCTTT.

A single count supports this clone. The CDR3 nucleotides read TGTGCCAGCAGCTTAGTAGTCCCGGGTGTTGCGGAGACCCAGTACTTC. It encodes CASSLVVPGVAETQYF. The genes are TRBV7-2 and TRBJ2-5; D is uncertain. There are 16 residues in the CDR3. CDR1 is SGHTA, CDR2 FQGNSA, per germline. V was cut by 1 base and J by 5 bases, with 17 bases left in between.

This clone was detected once. The chain uses TRBV3-1 (or the pseudogene TRBV3-2) and TRBJ1-2; D is perhaps TRBD1 (5 bases). CDR1 is LGHDT, CDR2 YNNKEL, per germline (reference sequence). This CDR3 spans 14 amino acids. Trimming removed 4 bases from V and 5 bases from J, with 14 bases in between. The CDR3 DNA sequence: TGTGCCAGCAGCCCAGGCTCTGGGACTTATGGCTACACCTTC. Its translation is CASSPGSGTYGYTF.

J is TRBJ1-2 and V is TRBV19; D unresolved. This CDR3 has 14 amino acids. The V end was cut by 5 bases, the J end by 4 bases, with 14 bases between. Germline V gives CDR1 LNHDA, CDR2 SQIVND (reference sequence). The CDR3 here is CASSRNQVGYGYTF. DNA for the CDR3: TGTGCCAGTAGTCGAAACCAGGTCGGCTATGGCTACACCTTC.

V and J are TRBV27 and TRBJ2-7; D is unresolved. V shed 5 bases and J shed 0 bases, with 17 bases lying between them. The CDR3 is 16 residues long. CDR1 is MNHEY, CDR2 SMNVEV, per germline (reference sequence). The CDR3 loop reads CASSPGWEKVSYEQYF. DNA for the CDR3: TGTGCCAGCAGTCCCGGCTGGGAAAAGGTCTCCTACGAGCAGTACTTC.